Listed here are 8 T cell receptor beta chains from one sample, sequenced in a study of T cells in Graves' hyperthyroidism and ophthalmopathy. TCR beta CDR3 regions were amplified from RNA transcripts. RT-PCR in the first round (using the HTBI primer set) targeted the TCR CDR3. TCRdb reprocessed the multiplex PCR reads via MiXCR and lists one record per CDR3 protein. The sample consists of about 360,000 distinct CDR3 sequences, roughly 13% of them appearing once. Sequencing was carried out using blood. These receptor sequences come from a woman in her late teens or twenties with Graves' hyperthyroidism.

This clonotype was observed a handful of times. This chain uses TRBV9 with TRBJ2-3; TRBD2 agrees at 7 bases. The CDR3 covers 15 residues. V lost 0 bases, J lost 2 bases, and 3 bases stayed unmatched. From germline, CDR1 is SGDLS and CDR2 YYNGEE. CDR3 bases: TGTGCCAGCAGCGTAGGGGACTACTACACAGATACGCAGTATTTT. It codes for CASSVGDYYTDTQYF.

This clonotype has a count of ten or more. The rearrangement joins TRBV20-1 to TRBJ2-5, with 10 bases lining up with TRBD2. Germline lookup yields CDR1 DFQATT and CDR2 SNEGSKA (reference sequence). V gave up 0 bases and J gave up 1 base; unmatched junction bases: 2. The CDR3 consists of 15 residues. The CDR3 reads CSARDPSGGQETQYF. CDR3 DNA: TGCAGTGCTAGAGATCCTAGCGGGGGCCAAGAGACCCAGTACTTC.

This clonotype has ten or more counts. CDR3 nucleotides: TGTGCCAGCAGCTTCTACTCTGGAAACACCATATATTTT. It encodes CASSFYSGNTIYF. V and J are TRBV7-2 and TRBJ1-3; D remains ambiguous. This CDR3 is 13 amino acids long. Deletions cut 3 bases from V and 0 bases from J, with 3 bases between. Germline lookup yields CDR1 SGHTA and CDR2 FQGNSA.

This clonotype was picked up many times. This chain uses TRBV7-2 with TRBJ2-1, with TRBD2 identical over 11 bases. CDR1 and CDR2 from the germline V gene are SGHTA and FQGNSA. With V trimmed by 4 bases and J by 8 bases, 7 bases remained unmatched. The CDR3 spans 15 residues. The CDR3: CASSSLSGRAHEQFF. CDR3 bases: TGTGCCAGCAGCTCACTTAGCGGGAGGGCCCATGAGCAGTTCTTC.

This clonotype was observed many times. The chain links TRBV20-1 to TRBJ2-3; 10 bases match TRBD2. J gave up 0 bases and V 4 bases, and 7 bases lay outside the gene matches. The CDR3 contains 16 residues. The germline gives CDR1 DFQATT, CDR2 SNEGSKA (reference sequence). The CDR3 nucleotides read TGCAGTGCTACTAGCGGGGGCCTCTCTAGCACAGATACGCAGTATTTT. Translation: CSATSGGLSSTDTQYF.

This clonotype was counted at least ten times. V and J are TRBV20-1 and TRBJ2-1; 12 bases match TRBD2. The J segment lost 7 bases and the V segment lost 4 bases, leaving 8 bases of the junction unmatched. Germline CDR1 is DFQATT and CDR2 is SNEGSKA (reference sequence). This CDR3 contains 15 residues. The CDR3 spells CSATSGGARGNEQFF. CDR3 DNA sequence: TGCAGTGCTACTAGCGGGGGGGCCAGGGGGAATGAGCAGTTCTTC.

As for this clonotype: An end of the junction does not agree with germline; a read error may underlie this. The chain joins TRBV7-2 to TRBJ1-2; no clear D. CDR3 length equals 14 residues. Germline V lookup: CDR1 SGHTA, CDR2 FQGNSA. The CDR3 sequence: CASSLEASSYGYAF. As DNA, the CDR3 is TGTGCCAGCAGCTTAGAGGCCTCAAGCTATGGCTACGCCTTC. The full variable domain, in which reference TRBV7-2 and TRBJ1-2 provide the parts outside the CDR3, is GAGVSQSPSNKVTEKGKDVELRCDPISGHTALYWYRQSLGQGLEFLIYFQGNSAPDKSGLPSDRFSAERTGGSVSTLTIQRTQQEDSAVYLCASSLEASSYGYAFGSGTRLTVV.

This clonotype was seen repeatedly, ten times or more. The gene calls are TRBV9 and TRBJ2-1; 8 nucleotides agree with TRBD2. Germline CDR1 reads SGDLS; CDR2 reads YYNGEE. This CDR3 is built from 17 residues. Unmatched junction bases numbered 14, after V lost 0 bases and J lost 9 bases. DNA for the CDR3: TGTGCCAGCAGCGTAGTATCAGGGACGGGGGGGCTTAGTGAGCAGTTCTTC. Translated: CASSVVSGTGGLSEQFF.